A single sample gave rise to the 2 T cell receptor beta chains below, sequenced in a study of T cells in Graves' hyperthyroidism and ophthalmopathy. Authors of the study amplified TCR beta CDR3 regions from RNA transcripts. First-round RT-PCR with HTBI primers amplified the TCR CDR3 region. TCRdb fed the multiplex PCR reads into MiXCR, producing one record per CDR3 protein. The sample holds about 560,000 distinct CDR3 sequences, around 13% seen once. Material for sequencing was blood. The receptors originated from a woman between 40 and 50 years old with Graves' hyperthyroidism.

This clonotype was counted ten times or more. The chain combines TRBV7-2 with TRBJ2-2; 9 bases map to TRBD1. The CDR3 consists of 15 residues. V shed 6 bases, J shed 6 bases, and the junction held 8 bases outside the gene matches. Germline CDR1 reads SGHTA; CDR2 reads FQGNSA. In nucleotides, the CDR3 is TGTGCCAGCAGGCCGGGACAGGGACGTCCCGGGGAGCTGTTTTTT. Its protein is CASRPGQGRPGELFF.

This clonotype was counted many times. This chain connects TRBV3-1 to TRBJ2-2; D may be TRBD1 (6 bases). CDR1 is LGHDT, CDR2 YNNKEL, per germline (reference sequence). V was clipped by 8 bases and J by 4 bases, with 8 bases between them. This CDR3 is 12 amino acids long. The CDR3 region is CASQGGTGELFF. The CDR3 DNA reads as TGTGCCAGCCAAGGGGGCACCGGGGAGCTGTTTTTT.